The clone carrying this T cell receptor beta chain appeared a single time. Only in-frame clones appear in the TCRdb table, and some are missing; sequencing was by immunoSEQ multiplex PCR. The sample has about 380,000 clones, roughly four fifths seen once. The data are from a study of blood T cell repertoires in COVID-19. Looked up from germline, CDR1 is MNHEY and CDR2 is SMNVEV (reference sequence). The V segment lost 3 bases and the J segment 7 bases; nucleotides outside the gene matches: 13. This CDR3 spans 17 amino acids. This chain connects TRBV27 to TRBJ1-4; 8 nucleotides align to TRBD1. The TCR comes from a human donor with acute or convalescent COVID-19. The donor label of this sample is uncertain. The sample consisted of peripheral blood. The CDR3 region is CASSFEMTAGGVEKLFF. CDR3 nucleotide sequence: TGTGCCAGCAGTTTTGAGATGACGGCAGGGGGCGTTGAAAAACTGTTTTTT.